This TCR beta chain originates from a study of blood T cell repertoires in COVID-19. Study information: The United States, Italy and Spain supplied acute and convalescent COVID-19 samples. Nucleic acid was either cDNA or gDNA, and it came from T cells, B-cell-depleted T cells, or PBMCs.

Trimming removed 6 bases at V and 1 base at J, with 9 bases between. The CDR3 sequence is 13 residues long. In the original processing: Nucleated cell number was recorded as an estimate derived from reference gene primer amplification. The table came from immunoSEQ multiplex PCR; TCRdb's copy has only in-frame clones and leaves some out. V and J calls and clone size are given by that table; D and trimming were obtained from the DNA. The repertoire consists of under 130,000 clones, with roughly 80% occurring once and the leading ten covering roughly 21%. The sequence derives from an older woman with acute or convalescent COVID-19. The sample consisted of peripheral blood. This chain joins TRBV12-3 or TRBV12-4 and TRBJ1-2; D is perhaps TRBD1 (5 bases). The DNA of the CDR3 is TGTGCCAGCAGCCCCGACAGTAACTATGGCTACACCTTC. Protein sequence: CASSPDSNYGYTF.